These T cell receptor beta chains were read from a single sample in a study of radiotherapy plus CTLA-4 blockade in lung cancer. The protocol was immunoSEQ multiplex PCR, while the TCRdb copy is restricted to in-frame clones and leaves out a portion. The sample lists about 40,000 clones; just over 85% were seen once. The sample was peripheral blood, taken from a patient treated with radiotherapy plus ipilimumab. These receptors all come from a human donor with non-small cell lung cancer whose response to radiotherapy plus ipilimumab could not be evaluated. Both conserved end residues are part of each CDR3. Fields, in order: D gene, clone size, J gene, V gene, CDR3 protein, CDR3 DNA. A D gene is named only where the DNA matches it firmly. Size tells how often a clone was seen (once, few, many) or the class of an expanded clone, and some rows leave it out.

D gene: TRBD1; clone size: -; J gene: TRBJ2-3; V gene: TRBV5-1; CDR3 protein: CASTEQGVGDTQYF; CDR3 DNA: TGCGCCAGCACGGAACAGGGGGTAGGGGATACGCAGTATTTT
D gene: -; clone size: -; J gene: TRBJ2-7; V gene: TRBV6-1; CDR3 protein: CASSEGGAGAYEQYF; CDR3 DNA: TGTGCCAGCAGTGAAGGCGGAGCGGGCGCCTACGAGCAGTACTTC
D gene: -; clone size: -; J gene: TRBJ2-7; V gene: TRBV4-2; CDR3 protein: CASSQEVQRSYEQYF; CDR3 DNA: TGTGCCAGCAGCCAAGAAGTCCAGCGCTCCTACGAGCAGTACTTC
D gene: -; clone size: -; J gene: TRBJ2-7; V gene: TRBV5-1; CDR3 protein: CASNPPGNPYEQYF; CDR3 DNA: TGCGCCAGCAATCCGCCAGGGAACCCCTACGAGCAGTACTTC
D gene: -; clone size: -; J gene: TRBJ1-6; V gene: TRBV18; CDR3 protein: CASSPGRAGRSPLHF; CDR3 DNA: TGTGCCAGCTCACCTGGCCGTGCAGGGCGGTCACCCCTCCACTTT
D gene: TRBD1; clone size: -; J gene: TRBJ2-2; V gene: TRBV28; CDR3 protein: CASRLGGTGGTGELFF; CDR3 DNA: TGTGCCAGCAGGCTAGGGGGGACAGGGGGCACCGGGGAGCTGTTTTTT
D gene: TRBD1; clone size: -; J gene: TRBJ1-2; V gene: TRBV5-6; CDR3 protein: CASSGTGDNYGYTF; CDR3 DNA: TGTGCCAGCAGCGGGACAGGCGATAACTATGGCTACACCTTC
D gene: TRBD1; clone size: -; J gene: TRBJ2-3; V gene: TRBV11-1; CDR3 protein: CASSSPGTGGYTDTQYF; CDR3 DNA: TGTGCCAGCAGCTCGCCCGGGACAGGGGGCTACACAGATACGCAGTATTTT
D gene: TRBD2; clone size: -; J gene: TRBJ2-1; V gene: TRBV28; CDR3 protein: CASSQRTSGSPYNEQFF; CDR3 DNA: TGTGCCAGCAGTCAACGGACTAGCGGGAGTCCCTACAATGAGCAGTTCTTC
D gene: -; clone size: -; J gene: TRBJ2-1; V gene: TRBV7-9; CDR3 protein: CASSPGRRASYNEQFF; CDR3 DNA: TGTGCCAGCAGCCCGGGTAGGAGGGCATCCTACAATGAGCAGTTCTTC
D gene: -; clone size: -; J gene: TRBJ2-7; V gene: TRBV2; CDR3 protein: CASSGTLQGEQYF; CDR3 DNA: TGTGCCAGCAGTGGGACCCTCCAGGGCGAGCAGTACTTC
D gene: -; clone size: -; J gene: TRBJ2-1; V gene: TRBV25-1; CDR3 protein: CASSETVRQATYNEQFF; CDR3 DNA: TGTGCCAGCAGTGAAACAGTAAGACAGGCGACCTACAATGAGCAGTTCTTC
D gene: -; clone size: once; J gene: TRBJ1-1; V gene: TRBV28; CDR3 protein: CASYPGSQPTEAFF; CDR3 DNA: TGTGCCAGTTATCCAGGATCCCAACCCACTGAAGCTTTCTTT
D gene: -; clone size: -; J gene: TRBJ2-1; V gene: TRBV4-3; CDR3 protein: CASSQDKGEYNEQFF; CDR3 DNA: TGCGCCAGCAGCCAAGATAAAGGAGAATACAATGAGCAGTTCTTC
D gene: TRBD1; clone size: -; J gene: TRBJ2-7; V gene: TRBV25-1; CDR3 protein: CASSDTGGRHEQYF; CDR3 DNA: TGTGCCAGCAGTGACACAGGGGGAAGGCACGAGCAGTACTTC
D gene: -; clone size: -; J gene: TRBJ2-7; V gene: TRBV29-1; CDR3 protein: CSVVHGVPYEQYF; CDR3 DNA: TGCAGCGTTGTACACGGGGTACCCTACGAGCAGTACTTC
D gene: -; clone size: -; J gene: TRBJ1-1; V gene: TRBV19; CDR3 protein: CASSIVVRGSRVTEAFF; CDR3 DNA: TGTGCCAGTAGTATAGTTGTCAGGGGCTCCAGGGTCACTGAAGCTTTCTTT
D gene: -; clone size: -; J gene: TRBJ2-7; V gene: TRBV19; CDR3 protein: CASSMGLPPRSYEQYF; CDR3 DNA: TGTGCCAGTAGTATGGGACTGCCACCCCGCTCCTACGAGCAGTACTTC
D gene: -; clone size: -; J gene: TRBJ2-2; V gene: TRBV28; CDR3 protein: CASTAGVRTGELFF; CDR3 DNA: TGTGCCAGCACCGCAGGGGTTCGAACCGGGGAGCTGTTTTTT
D gene: TRBD1; clone size: -; J gene: TRBJ1-6; V gene: TRBV7-2; CDR3 protein: CASSPRRQGTRNSPLHF; CDR3 DNA: TGTGCCAGCAGCCCAAGGAGACAGGGAACGAGGAATTCACCCCTCCACTTT
D gene: TRBD2; clone size: -; J gene: TRBJ2-5; V gene: TRBV5-8; CDR3 protein: CASSPRTSGSIGTQYF; CDR3 DNA: TGTGCCAGCAGCCCACGGACTAGCGGGAGTATTGGGACCCAGTACTTC
D gene: -; clone size: few; J gene: TRBJ2-7; V gene: TRBV10-3; CDR3 protein: CAISVGKEGRPHEQYF; CDR3 DNA: TGTGCCATCAGTGTTGGTAAGGAGGGCAGGCCACACGAGCAGTACTTC
D gene: -; clone size: once; J gene: TRBJ2-2; V gene: TRBV4-1; CDR3 protein: CASSQGSGELFF; CDR3 DNA: TGCGCCAGCAGCCAAGGCAGCGGGGAGCTGTTTTTT
D gene: -; clone size: -; J gene: TRBJ2-7; V gene: TRBV7-2; CDR3 protein: CASSLSPTFEQYF; CDR3 DNA: TGTGCCAGCAGCTTATCGCCCACCTTCGAGCAGTACTTC
D gene: -; clone size: -; J gene: TRBJ1-4; V gene: TRBV7-9; CDR3 protein: CAVPPGGYNEKLFF; CDR3 DNA: TGTGCCGTACCGCCAGGAGGTTATAATGAAAAACTGTTTTTT
D gene: TRBD2; clone size: -; J gene: TRBJ2-2; V gene: TRBV7-2; CDR3 protein: CASSLASGGTGELFF; CDR3 DNA: TGTGCCAGCAGCTTAGCTAGCGGGGGCACCGGGGAGCTGTTTTTT
D gene: -; clone size: -; J gene: TRBJ2-1; V gene: TRBV7-9; CDR3 protein: CASSLGGRLVLTGEQFF; CDR3 DNA: TGTGCCAGCAGCTTAGGTGGTCGTCTAGTCCTTACGGGTGAGCAGTTCTTC
D gene: -; clone size: -; J gene: TRBJ2-5; V gene: TRBV27; CDR3 protein: CASSSQLFGVLETQYF; CDR3 DNA: TGTGCCAGCAGTTCTCAGCTCTTCGGAGTATTAGAGACCCAGTACTTC
D gene: TRBD2; clone size: -; J gene: TRBJ2-1; V gene: TRBV19; CDR3 protein: CASSIVAGDSEQFF; CDR3 DNA: TGTGCCAGTAGTATCGTAGCGGGAGACTCTGAGCAGTTCTTC
D gene: -; clone size: few; J gene: TRBJ2-3; V gene: TRBV7-3; CDR3 protein: CASSLVFRDTQYF; CDR3 DNA: TGTGCCAGCAGCTTAGTGTTCCGAGATACGCAGTATTTT
D gene: TRBD1; clone size: few; J gene: TRBJ2-7; V gene: TRBV4-3; CDR3 protein: CASSQDSLGQGYEQYF; CDR3 DNA: TGCGCCAGCAGCCAAGATAGCCTAGGACAGGGTTACGAGCAGTACTTC
D gene: TRBD2; clone size: -; J gene: TRBJ2-5; V gene: TRBV19; CDR3 protein: CASSSGTSGIETQYF; CDR3 DNA: TGTGCCAGTAGTAGCGGGACTAGCGGGATTGAGACCCAGTACTTC
D gene: -; clone size: -; J gene: TRBJ1-1; V gene: TRBV9; CDR3 protein: CASSLTGNTEAFF; CDR3 DNA: TGTGCCAGCAGCCTGACGGGGAACACTGAAGCTTTCTTT
D gene: -; clone size: -; J gene: TRBJ2-3; V gene: TRBV5-1; CDR3 protein: CASSRTGGREDTQYF; CDR3 DNA: TGCGCCAGCAGCCGAACGGGGGGCCGGGAGGATACGCAGTATTTT
D gene: TRBD1; clone size: -; J gene: TRBJ2-1; V gene: TRBV7-9; CDR3 protein: CAKTGQGNEQFF; CDR3 DNA: TGTGCCAAGACGGGACAGGGCAATGAGCAGTTCTTC
D gene: TRBD1; clone size: -; J gene: TRBJ2-5; V gene: TRBV6-1; CDR3 protein: CASSEAHGQGAQETQYF; CDR3 DNA: TGTGCCAGCAGTGAAGCTCACGGACAGGGGGCACAAGAGACCCAGTACTTC
D gene: -; clone size: -; J gene: TRBJ2-7; V gene: TRBV7-9; CDR3 protein: CASSLAGDYEQYF; CDR3 DNA: TGTGCCAGCAGCTTGGCCGGGGACTACGAGCAGTACTTC
D gene: -; clone size: -; J gene: TRBJ2-7; V gene: TRBV7-8; CDR3 protein: CASSLWWGGSSYEQYF; CDR3 DNA: TGTGCCAGCAGCTTGTGGTGGGGAGGTAGCTCCTACGAGCAGTACTTC
D gene: -; clone size: -; J gene: TRBJ2-5; V gene: TRBV28; CDR3 protein: CASNFISGVGTQYF; CDR3 DNA: TGTGCCAGCAATTTCATATCAGGGGTCGGGACCCAGTACTTC